Listed below are T cell receptor beta chains from one sample, sequenced in a study of T cells in Graves' hyperthyroidism and ophthalmopathy. In TCRdb, the multiplex PCR reads were re-called with MiXCR into one record per CDR3 protein. Counted here are about 50,000 distinct CDR3 sequences, around 49% occurring once; the ten biggest clones make up around 32%. The source material was peripheral blood or thyroid tissue (not recorded which). These receptors were taken from a woman in her fifties or sixties with Graves' hyperthyroidism. Each CDR3 is given with its conserved first and last residue. The D gene is left open where the match is weak.

J | V | D | CDR3
TRBJ2-5 | TRBV10-3 | . | CAIRRGQTQYF
TRBJ2-7 | TRBV28 | TRBD2 | CASSFQREVYEQYF
TRBJ2-5 | TRBV7-2 | TRBD1 | CASSFLGQGQETQYF
TRBJ2-7 | TRBV29-1 | . | CSVAQSSYEQYF
TRBJ1-4 | TRBV6-1 | . | CASSTSGWEKLFF
TRBJ2-5 | TRBV9 | . | CASSVDGETQYF
TRBJ1-1 | TRBV5-1 | . | CASSITGLMNTEAFF
TRBJ2-3 | TRBV7-9 | TRBD2 | CASSGPLNYGTSGSTDTQYF
TRBJ1-5 | TRBV27 | . | CASSLQGLRNQPQHF
TRBJ2-7 | TRBV3-1 | TRBD2 | CASSQGLDRGEQYF
TRBJ1-5 | TRBV20-1 | TRBD1 | CSARDEDRGGVRRNQPQHF
TRBJ2-3 | TRBV5-1 | . | CASSLFSDASTDTQYF
TRBJ2-7 | TRBV10-3 | . | CAISESAAGDKYF
TRBJ2-1 | TRBV10-1 | TRBD2 | CASSTSGVNERFF
TRBJ1-3 | TRBV9 | . | CASSVDWQWNTIYF
TRBJ2-3 | TRBV20-1 | . | CSASGSGTDTQYF
TRBJ2-6 | TRBV12-3/TRBV12-4 | . | CASSSRTAGANVLTF
TRBJ2-7 | TRBV20-1 | TRBD2 | CSAREGLRASGSEQYF
TRBJ2-7 | TRBV7-7 | TRBD2 | CASSVGLGSYEQYF
TRBJ1-2 | TRBV16 | . | CASSQSGTGIGYTF
TRBJ1-2 | TRBV7-9 | . | CACSLAVSPGYTF
TRBJ1-3 | TRBV9 | TRBD1 | CASSVQGAGNTIYF
TRBJ2-7 | TRBV10-3 | . | CAISEGVGGAYEQYF
TRBJ1-2 | TRBV7-2 | . | CASSPRGGGGFHGYTF
TRBJ2-5 | TRBV20-1 | TRBD2 | CSASDGGRAGETQYF